These 8 T cell receptor beta chains came from one sample sequenced in a study of tumor and adjacent non-tumor tissue in lung cancer (dated by TCRdb to about 2018). RNA was isolated from bulk, unsorted tissue, and RNA quality was assessed with a NanoDrop ND-1000 and an Agilent 2100. Library generation was performed with multiplex PCR. Sequencing took place on an Illumina HiSeq 2500. Following protocols modified from ARM-PCR, the researchers constructed TCRbeta libraries through three rounds of nested PCR with primers (Table S4). TCRdb cleaned the public reads at Q25 with fastp, built clones with MiXCR and kept in-frame beta chains. Identical CDR3 protein sequences are pooled into one entry, listed with their most common genes and DNA. Within this sample are roughly 70,000 distinct CDR3 sequences, with 73% of them counted one time only. The ten largest clones add up to about 28% of the sample. The material sequenced was lung tumor tissue. All receptors come from a man between 60 and 75 years old with non-small cell lung cancer.

The chain combines TRBV24-1 with TRBJ2-2, with D possibly matching TRBD2 (5 bases). Trimming cost V 3 bases and J 0 bases, with 13 bases left between them. The CDR3 is 17 amino acids. Germline-derived CDR1 and CDR2 are KGHDR and SFDVKD. The CDR3 sequence is CATSDHEGSANTGELFF. For the CDR3, the DNA is TGTGCCACCAGTGATCATGAAGGGAGTGCGAACACCGGGGAGCTGTTTTTT.

A single count supports this clonotype. The V and J genes are TRBV20-1 and TRBJ2-7; tentatively, D is TRBD1 (5 bases). The CDR3 sequence is 12 residues long. CDR1 and CDR2 from the germline V gene are DFQATT and SNEGSKA (reference sequence). In nucleotides, the CDR3 is TGTAGTGCCCCGGACAACTCCTACGAGCAGTACGTC. The encoded protein is CSAPDNSYEQYV.

The genes are TRBV20-1 and TRBJ2-2; TRBD2 matches 7 bases. Unmatched junction bases numbered 14, after V lost 4 bases and J lost 6 bases. Germline CDR1 DFQATT, CDR2 SNEGSKA (reference sequence). The CDR3 is 16 residues long. CDR3: CSATLAEGPEPGELFF. CDR3 nucleotides: TGCAGTGCTACTCTAGCGGAAGGGCCGGAGCCCGGGGAGCTGTTTTTT.

On this clonotype itself: Germline and junction disagree at one end, which may indicate a read error. The chain is built from TRBV29-1 and TRBJ1-4; tentative D call: TRBD1 (5 bases). Germline CDR1 SQVTM, CDR2 ANQGSEA. This CDR3 is built from 16 residues. The CDR3 is CSVYTLDSATNEKLLF. The CDR3 DNA reads as TGCAGCGTTTACACCCTCGACAGTGCAACTAATGAAAAACTGTTATTT.

The sample holds many counts of this clonotype. The rearrangement joins TRBV28 to TRBJ2-1; TRBD2 matches at 9 bases. Per germline, CDR1 MDHEN and CDR2 SYDVKM. With V trimmed by 5 bases and J by 7 bases, 6 bases remained unmatched. The CDR3 totals 14 residues. DNA of the CDR3: TGTGCCAGCAGTCGCGGACTAGCGACGAATGAGCAGTTCTTC. Residues: CASSRGLATNEQFF.

The chain has TRBV29-1 and TRBJ2-1, with D possibly being TRBD1 (6 bases). This CDR3 is built from 14 residues. Trimming took 8 bases from V and 5 from J, leaving 19 bases between them. Looked up from germline, CDR1 is SQVTM and CDR2 is ANQGSEA. CDR3 loop: CSTGVQGVNNEQFF. CDR3 sequence (DNA): TGCAGCACGGGTGTACAGGGAGTTAACAATGAGCAGTTCTTC.

With regard to this clonotype: A much bigger clone sits one base away, suggesting this may be a read error. The chain uses TRBV5-1 and TRBJ1-1; D remains unclear. The CDR3 totals 17 residues. V lost 4 bases to trimming and J lost 4 bases, with 23 bases between them. Germline values: CDR1 SGHRS, CDR2 YFSETQ. This chain's CDR3 is CASSTSQVVGLSTEAFF. CDR3 in DNA: TGCGCCAGCAGCACGAGTCAGGTGGTCGGTCTAAGCACTGAAGCTTTCTTT.

Comment on this clonotype: The CDR3 carries no conserved terminal phenylalanine or tryptophan, so it likely arises from a read error. V usage is TRBV29-1 and J usage is TRBJ1-1, with TRBD1 matching over 8 bases. The length of the CDR3 is 13 residues. The germline gives CDR1 SQVTM, CDR2 ANQGSEA. CDR3 residues: CNGKTGGGTEAFY. In DNA, the CDR3 is TGCAACGGAAAAACAGGGGGAGGCACTGAAGCTTTCTAT.